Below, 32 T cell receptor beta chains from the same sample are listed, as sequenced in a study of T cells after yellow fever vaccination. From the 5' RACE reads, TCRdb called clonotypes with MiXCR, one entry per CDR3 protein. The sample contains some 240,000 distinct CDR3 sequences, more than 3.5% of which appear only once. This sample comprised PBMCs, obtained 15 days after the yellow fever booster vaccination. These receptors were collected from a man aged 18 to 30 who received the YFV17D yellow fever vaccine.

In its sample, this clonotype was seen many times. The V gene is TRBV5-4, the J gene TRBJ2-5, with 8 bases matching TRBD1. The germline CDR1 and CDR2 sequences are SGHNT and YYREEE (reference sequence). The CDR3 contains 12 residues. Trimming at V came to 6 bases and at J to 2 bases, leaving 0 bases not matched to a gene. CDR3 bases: TGTGCCAGCAACAGGGGGCAAGAGACCCAGTACTTC. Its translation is CASNRGQETQYF.

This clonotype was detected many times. CDR3 residues: CASSRTGTDNTGELFF. As DNA, the CDR3 is TGCGCCAGCAGCAGGACCGGGACAGACAACACCGGGGAGCTGTTTTTT. V usage is TRBV5-1 and J usage is TRBJ2-2; TRBD1 matches 7 bases. Germline-derived CDR1 and CDR2 are SGHRS and YFSETQ. The junction had 8 bases not matched to a gene; V was cut back by 4 bases and J by 2 bases. The CDR3 consists of 16 residues.

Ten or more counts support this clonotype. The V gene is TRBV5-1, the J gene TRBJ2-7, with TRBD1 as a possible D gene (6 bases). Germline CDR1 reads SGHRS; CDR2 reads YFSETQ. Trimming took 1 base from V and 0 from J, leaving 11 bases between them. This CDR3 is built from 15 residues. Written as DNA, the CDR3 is TGCGCCAGCAGCTTGCAGGGGCCAATCTCCTACGAGCAGTACTTC. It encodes CASSLQGPISYEQYF. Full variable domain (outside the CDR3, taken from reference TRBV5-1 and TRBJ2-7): KAGVTQTPRYLIKTRGQQVTLSCSPISGHRSVSWYQQTPGQGLQFLFEYFSETQRNKGNFPGRFSGRQFSNSRSEMNVSTLELGDSALYLCASSLQGPISYEQYFGPGTRLTVT.

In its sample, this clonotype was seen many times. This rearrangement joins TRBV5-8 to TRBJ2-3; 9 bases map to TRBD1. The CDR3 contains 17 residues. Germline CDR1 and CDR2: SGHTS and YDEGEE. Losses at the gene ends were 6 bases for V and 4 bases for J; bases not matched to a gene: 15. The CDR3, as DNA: TGTGCCAGCATAAGGGACACAGGGGGCGCAGGGTCAGATACGCAGTATTTT. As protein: CASIRDTGGAGSDTQYF.

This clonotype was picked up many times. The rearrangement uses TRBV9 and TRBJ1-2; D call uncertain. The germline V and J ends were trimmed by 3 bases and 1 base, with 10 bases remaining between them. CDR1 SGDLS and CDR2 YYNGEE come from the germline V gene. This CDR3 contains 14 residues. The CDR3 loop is CASSEDGYNYGYTF. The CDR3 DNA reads TGTGCCAGCAGCGAGGACGGCTATAACTATGGCTACACCTTC. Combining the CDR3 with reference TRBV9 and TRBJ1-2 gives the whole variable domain DSGVTQTPKHLITATGQRVTLRCSPRSGDLSVYWYQQSLDQGLQFLIQYYNGEERAKGNILERFSAQQFPDLHSELNLSSLELGDSALYFCASSEDGYNYGYTFGSGTRLTVV.

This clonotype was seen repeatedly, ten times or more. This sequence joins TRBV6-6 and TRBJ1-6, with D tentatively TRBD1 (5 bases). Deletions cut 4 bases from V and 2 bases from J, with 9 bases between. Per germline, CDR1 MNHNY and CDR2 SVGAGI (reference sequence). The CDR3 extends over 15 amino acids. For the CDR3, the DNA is TGTGCCAGCAGTTCAGGGTTACCCTATAATTCACCCCTCCACTTT. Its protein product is CASSSGLPYNSPLHF.

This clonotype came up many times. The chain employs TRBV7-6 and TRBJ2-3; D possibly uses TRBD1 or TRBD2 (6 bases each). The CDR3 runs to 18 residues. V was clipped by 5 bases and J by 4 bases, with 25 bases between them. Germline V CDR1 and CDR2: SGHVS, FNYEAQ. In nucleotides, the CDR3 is TGTGCCAGCAGCCCCGGTGGGGGCCATAGCGGAAGGGCAGATACGCAGTATTTT. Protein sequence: CASSPGGGHSGRADTQYF. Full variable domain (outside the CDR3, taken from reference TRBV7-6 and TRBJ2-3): GAGVSQSPRYKVTKRGQDVALRCDPISGHVSLYWYRQALGQGPEFLTYFNYEAQQDKSGLPNDRFSAERPEGSISTLTIQRTEQRDSAMYRCASSPGGGHSGRADTQYFGPGTRLTVL.

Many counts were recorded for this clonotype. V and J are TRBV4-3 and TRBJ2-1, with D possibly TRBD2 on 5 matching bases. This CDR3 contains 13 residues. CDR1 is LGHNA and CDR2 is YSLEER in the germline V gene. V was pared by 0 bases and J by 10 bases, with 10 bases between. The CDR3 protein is CASSQDRPGEQFF. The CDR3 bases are TGCGCCAGCAGCCAAGACAGGCCGGGGGAGCAGTTCTTC.

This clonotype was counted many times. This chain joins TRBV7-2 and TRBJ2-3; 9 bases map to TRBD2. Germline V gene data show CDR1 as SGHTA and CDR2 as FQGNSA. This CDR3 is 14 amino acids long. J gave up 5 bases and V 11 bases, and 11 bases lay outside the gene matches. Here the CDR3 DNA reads TGTGCCTTTGGTGCGCGGGGGGGCCAAGATACGCAGTATTTT. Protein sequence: CAFGARGGQDTQYF. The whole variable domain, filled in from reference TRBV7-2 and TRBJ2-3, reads GAGVSQSPSNKVTEKGKDVELRCDPISGHTALYWYRQSLGQGLEFLIYFQGNSAPDKSGLPSDRFSAERTGGSVSTLTIQRTQQEDSAVYLCAFGARGGQDTQYFGPGTRLTVL.

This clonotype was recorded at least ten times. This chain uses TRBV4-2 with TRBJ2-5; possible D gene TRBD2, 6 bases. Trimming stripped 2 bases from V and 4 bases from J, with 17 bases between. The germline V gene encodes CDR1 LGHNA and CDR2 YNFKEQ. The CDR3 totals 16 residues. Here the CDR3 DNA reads TGTGCCAGCAGCCAATCGACGGGTGGGGGAGGAGAGACCCAGTACTTC. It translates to CASSQSTGGGGETQYF.

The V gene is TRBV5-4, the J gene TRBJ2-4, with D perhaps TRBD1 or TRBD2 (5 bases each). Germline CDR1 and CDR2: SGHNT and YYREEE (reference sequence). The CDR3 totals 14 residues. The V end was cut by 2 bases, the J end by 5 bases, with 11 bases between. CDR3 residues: CASSFGTRQNIQYF. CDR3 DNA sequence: TGTGCCAGCAGCTTCGGGACGCGACAAAACATTCAGTACTTC.

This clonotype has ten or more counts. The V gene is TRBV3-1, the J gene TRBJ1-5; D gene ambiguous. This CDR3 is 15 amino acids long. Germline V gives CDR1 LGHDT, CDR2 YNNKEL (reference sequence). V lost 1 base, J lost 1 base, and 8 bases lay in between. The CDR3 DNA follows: TGTGCCAGCAGCCAAGGCGTTGAGAGCAATCAGCCCCAGCATTTT. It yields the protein CASSQGVESNQPQHF.

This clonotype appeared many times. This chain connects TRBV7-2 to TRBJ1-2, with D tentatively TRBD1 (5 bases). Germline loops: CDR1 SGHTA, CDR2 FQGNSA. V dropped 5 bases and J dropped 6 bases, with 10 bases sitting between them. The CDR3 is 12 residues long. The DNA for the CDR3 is TGTGCCAGCAGCCCTCTAGGGGATGGCTACACCTTC. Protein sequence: CASSPLGDGYTF.

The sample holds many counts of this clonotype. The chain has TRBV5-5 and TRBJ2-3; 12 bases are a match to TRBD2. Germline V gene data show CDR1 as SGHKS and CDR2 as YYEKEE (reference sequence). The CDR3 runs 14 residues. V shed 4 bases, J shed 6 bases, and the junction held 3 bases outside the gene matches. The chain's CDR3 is CASSDTSGGDTQYF. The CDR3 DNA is TGTGCCAGCAGCGACACTAGCGGGGGGGATACGCAGTATTTT.

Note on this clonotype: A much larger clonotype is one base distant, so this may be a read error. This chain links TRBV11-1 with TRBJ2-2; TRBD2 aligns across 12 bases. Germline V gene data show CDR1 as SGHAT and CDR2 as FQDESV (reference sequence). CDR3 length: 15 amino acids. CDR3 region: CGSRWTSGETGELFF. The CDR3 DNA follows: TGTGGCAGCAGGTGGACTAGCGGGGAGACCGGGGAGCTGTTTTTT.

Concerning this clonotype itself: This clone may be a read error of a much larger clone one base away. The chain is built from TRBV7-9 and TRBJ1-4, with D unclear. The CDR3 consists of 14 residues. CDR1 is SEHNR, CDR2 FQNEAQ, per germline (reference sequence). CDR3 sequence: CASSLQLYSEILFF. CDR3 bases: TGTGCCAGCAGCTTACAGCTCTATAGTGAAATACTGTTTTTT.

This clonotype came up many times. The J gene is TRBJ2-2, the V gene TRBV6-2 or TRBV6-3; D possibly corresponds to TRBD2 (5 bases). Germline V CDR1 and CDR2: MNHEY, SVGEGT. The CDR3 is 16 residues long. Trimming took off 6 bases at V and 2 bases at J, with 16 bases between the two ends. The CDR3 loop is CASSRTRVRNTGELFF. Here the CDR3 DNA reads TGTGCCAGCAGCCGGACGCGGGTGAGAAACACCGGGGAGCTGTTTTTT.

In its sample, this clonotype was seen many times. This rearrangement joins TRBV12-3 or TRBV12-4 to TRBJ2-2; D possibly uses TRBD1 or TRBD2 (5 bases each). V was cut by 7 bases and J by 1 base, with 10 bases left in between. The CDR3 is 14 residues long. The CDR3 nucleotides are TGTGCCAGCATCGGGGCCCTGAACACCGGGGAGCTGTTTTTT. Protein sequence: CASIGALNTGELFF.

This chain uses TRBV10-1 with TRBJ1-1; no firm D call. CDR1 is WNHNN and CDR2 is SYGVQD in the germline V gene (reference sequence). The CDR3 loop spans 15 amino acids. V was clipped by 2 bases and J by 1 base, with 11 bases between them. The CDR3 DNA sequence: TGCGCCAGCAGTGAGCGGCGGGGTTCGAACACTGAAGCTTTCTTT. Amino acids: CASSERRGSNTEAFF.

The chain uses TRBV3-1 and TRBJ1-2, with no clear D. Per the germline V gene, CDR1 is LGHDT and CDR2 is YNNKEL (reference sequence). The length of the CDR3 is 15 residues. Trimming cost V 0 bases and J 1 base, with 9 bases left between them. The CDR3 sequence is CASSQEYGDNYGYTF. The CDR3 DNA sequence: TGTGCCAGCAGCCAAGAATACGGGGATAACTATGGCTACACCTTC.

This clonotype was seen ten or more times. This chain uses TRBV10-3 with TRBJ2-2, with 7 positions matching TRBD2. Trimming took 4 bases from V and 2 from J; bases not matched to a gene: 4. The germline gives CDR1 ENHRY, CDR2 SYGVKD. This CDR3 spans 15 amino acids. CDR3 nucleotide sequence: TGTGCCATCAGTGCGGGGGGATCAAACACCGGGGAGCTGTTTTTT. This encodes CAISAGGSNTGELFF.

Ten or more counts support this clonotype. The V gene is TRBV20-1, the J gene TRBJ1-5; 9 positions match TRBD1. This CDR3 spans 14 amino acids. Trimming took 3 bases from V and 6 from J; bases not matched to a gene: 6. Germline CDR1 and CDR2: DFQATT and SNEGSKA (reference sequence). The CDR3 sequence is CSASGDRESQPQHF. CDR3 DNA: TGCAGTGCTAGTGGGGACAGGGAGAGTCAGCCCCAGCATTTT.

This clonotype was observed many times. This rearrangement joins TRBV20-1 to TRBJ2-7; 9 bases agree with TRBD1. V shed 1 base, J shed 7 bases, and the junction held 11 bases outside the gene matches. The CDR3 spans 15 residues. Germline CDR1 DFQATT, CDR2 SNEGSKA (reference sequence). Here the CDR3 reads CSARVTGTGLNEQYF. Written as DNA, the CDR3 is TGCAGTGCTAGAGTAACCGGGACAGGGCTGAATGAGCAGTACTTC.

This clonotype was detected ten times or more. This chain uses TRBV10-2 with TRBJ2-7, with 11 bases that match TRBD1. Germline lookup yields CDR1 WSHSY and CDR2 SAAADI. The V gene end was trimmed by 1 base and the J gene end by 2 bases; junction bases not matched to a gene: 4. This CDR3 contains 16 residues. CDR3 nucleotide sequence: TGCGCCAGCAGTGAGTTCGGGACAGGGGGTACCTACGAGCAGTACTTC. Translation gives CASSEFGTGGTYEQYF.

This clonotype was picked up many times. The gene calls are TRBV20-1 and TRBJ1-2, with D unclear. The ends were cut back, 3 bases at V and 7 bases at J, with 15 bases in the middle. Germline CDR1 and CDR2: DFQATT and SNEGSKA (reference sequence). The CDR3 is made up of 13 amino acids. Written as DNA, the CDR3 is TGCAGTGCTAGTTGGGGTAGGGTTGGTGGCTACACCTTC. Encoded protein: CSASWGRVGGYTF.

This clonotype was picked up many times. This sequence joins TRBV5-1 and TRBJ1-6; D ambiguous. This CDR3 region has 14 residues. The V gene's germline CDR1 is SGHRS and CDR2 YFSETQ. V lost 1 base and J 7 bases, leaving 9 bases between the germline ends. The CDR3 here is CASSLPAGNSPLHF. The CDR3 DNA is TGCGCCAGCAGCTTGCCGGCTGGAAATTCACCCCTCCACTTT.

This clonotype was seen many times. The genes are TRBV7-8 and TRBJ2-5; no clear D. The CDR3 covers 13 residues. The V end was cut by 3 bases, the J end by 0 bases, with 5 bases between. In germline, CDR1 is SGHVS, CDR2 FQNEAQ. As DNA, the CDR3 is TGTGCCAGCAGCTTTACCTACCAAGAGACCCAGTACTTC. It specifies CASSFTYQETQYF.

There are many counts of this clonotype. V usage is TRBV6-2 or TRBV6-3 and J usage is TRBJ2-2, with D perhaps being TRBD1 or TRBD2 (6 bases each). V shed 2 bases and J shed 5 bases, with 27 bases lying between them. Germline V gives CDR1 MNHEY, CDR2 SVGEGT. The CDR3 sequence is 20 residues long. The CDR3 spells CASSYPEAVVKGEETGELFF. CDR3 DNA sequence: TGTGCCAGCAGTTACCCCGAGGCCGTAGTGAAGGGGGAGGAAACCGGGGAGCTGTTTTTT.

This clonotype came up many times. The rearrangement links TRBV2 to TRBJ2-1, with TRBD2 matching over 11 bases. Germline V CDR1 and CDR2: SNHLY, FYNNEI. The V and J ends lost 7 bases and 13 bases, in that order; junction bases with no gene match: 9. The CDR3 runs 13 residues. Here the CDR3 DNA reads TGTGCCAGCATAACTAGCGGGGGTTCTTCCCAGTTCTTC. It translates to CASITSGGSSQFF.

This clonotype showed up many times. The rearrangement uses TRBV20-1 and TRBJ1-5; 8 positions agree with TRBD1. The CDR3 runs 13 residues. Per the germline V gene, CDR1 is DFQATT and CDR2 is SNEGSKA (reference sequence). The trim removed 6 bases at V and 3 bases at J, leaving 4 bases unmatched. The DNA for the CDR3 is TGCAGTGCAAAGACAGGGGTCAATCAGCCCCAGCATTTT. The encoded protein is CSAKTGVNQPQHF.

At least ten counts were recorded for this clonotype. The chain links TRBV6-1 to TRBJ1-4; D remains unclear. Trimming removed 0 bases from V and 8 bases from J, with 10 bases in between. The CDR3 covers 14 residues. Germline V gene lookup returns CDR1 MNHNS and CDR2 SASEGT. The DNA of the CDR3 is TGTGCCAGCAGTGAAGCCGCGGGATACGAAAAACTGTTTTTT. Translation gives CASSEAAGYEKLFF.

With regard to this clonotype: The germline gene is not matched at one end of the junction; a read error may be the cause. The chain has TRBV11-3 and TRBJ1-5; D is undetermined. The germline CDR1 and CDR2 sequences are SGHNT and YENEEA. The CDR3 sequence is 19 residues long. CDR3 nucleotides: TGTGCCAACAGCTTAAAGGCAGATCCCACTCCTTATAGCAATCAGCCCCAGCATTTT. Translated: CANSLKADPTPYSNQPQHF.